This T cell receptor (beta chain) comes out of a study of graft-versus-host responses after intestinal transplantation. General study results and limits: Peak levels of circulating GvH clones tracked with early post-transplant HvG declines.

The protocol was immunoSEQ multiplex PCR, while the TCRdb copy is restricted to in-frame clones and leaves out a portion. The sample yields about 26,000 clones, about 81% seen once. Worth noting for this clone: Its antigen is as yet unknown.

This clonotype was sampled from a human donor who received an intestinal transplant. Specimen: unstimulated CD4+ T cells sorted from spleen or lymph node cells, collected before intestinal transplant.

The CDR3 coding sequence is TGTGCCAGCAGTTACGGGACAGGGAGGTACGAGCAGTACTTC. It codes for CASSYGTGRYEQYF. The chain carries TRBV6-5 and TRBJ2-7, with 9 bases matching TRBD1. CDR1 and CDR2 from the germline V gene are MNHEY and SVGAGI. The CDR3 runs to 14 residues. V lost 2 bases to trimming and J lost 4 bases; unmatched junction nucleotides: 3.